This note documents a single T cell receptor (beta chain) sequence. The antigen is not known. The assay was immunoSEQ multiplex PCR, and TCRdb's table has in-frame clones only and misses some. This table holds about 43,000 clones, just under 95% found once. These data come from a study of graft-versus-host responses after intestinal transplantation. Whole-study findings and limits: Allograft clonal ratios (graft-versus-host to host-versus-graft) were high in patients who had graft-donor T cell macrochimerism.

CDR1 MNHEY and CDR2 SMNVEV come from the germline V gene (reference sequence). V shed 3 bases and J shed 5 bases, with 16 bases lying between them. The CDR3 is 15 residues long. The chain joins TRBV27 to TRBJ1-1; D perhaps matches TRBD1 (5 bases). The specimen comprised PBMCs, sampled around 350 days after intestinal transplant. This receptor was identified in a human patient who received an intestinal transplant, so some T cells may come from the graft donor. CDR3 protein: CASSFGGPSETEAFF. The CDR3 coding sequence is TGTGCCAGCAGTTTTGGGGGTCCTTCGGAAACTGAAGCTTTCTTT.